Below, one TCR beta chain is given with its context. Germline V gives CDR1 SGHRS, CDR2 YFSETQ. V shed 4 bases and J 2 bases; nucleotides not matched to a gene: 7. This CDR3 has 15 amino acids. The repertoire was sequenced with immunoSEQ multiplex PCR; TCRdb's copy has only in-frame clones and lacks some. The sample includes about 2.1 million clones, around 93% of them seen just once. CD45RO-negative, CCR7-selected cells formed the naive CD8 fraction, which excluded terminally differentiated effector memory CD45RA+ cells. The entry originates in a study of shared clonotypes between healthy human individuals.

The source material was naive CD8+ T cells from PBMCs. The chain couples TRBV5-1 to TRBJ2-3; 7 bases line up with TRBD1. The receptor was derived from a man between 18 and 35 years old in good health. Some clones in this sample may be carry-over from other donors' samples. The CDR3 loop is CASSPRQGYTDTQYF. DNA of the CDR3: TGCGCCAGCAGCCCCAGACAGGGCTACACAGATACGCAGTATTTT.